The T cell receptor (beta chain) under discussion was sequenced for a study of T cell responses to AZD1222 COVID-19 vaccine. Worth noting for this clone: Its matching antigen is unknown.

Findings of the study overall: Spike was spanned by vaccine-associated CD4 TCRs, with dominance at 160-218 and 743-854.

The CDR3 covers 16 residues. Germline values: CDR1 SGHKS, CDR2 YYEKEE (reference sequence). After removal of 0 bases from V and 0 bases from J, the junction contained 2 bases not matched to a gene. The table came from immunoSEQ multiplex PCR; TCRdb's copy has only in-frame clones and leaves some out. The sample consists of tens of thousands of clones, 88% of them appearing once. The sample in question was peripheral blood, obtained 28 days after the second AZD1222 dose. The sequence was obtained from an adult who received the AZD1222 COVID-19 vaccine. The chain couples TRBV5-5 to TRBJ2-3; the match to TRBD2 covers 9 bases. The CDR3 here is CASSLGTSGSTDTQYF. The CDR3 DNA is TGTGCCAGCAGCTTGGGTACTAGCGGGAGCACAGATACGCAGTATTTT.